The 21 T cell receptor beta chains in this list originate from one sample, sequenced in a study of response to subunit inactivated influenza vaccine. Each CDR3 protein gets one entry after TCRdb re-called the RT-PCR reads with MiXCR. The top ten hold roughly 14% of the sample, which has some 500,000 distinct CDR3 sequences, around 13% seen once. Sequences were derived from PBMCs from blood, sampled roughly 48 days after vaccination. Receptors originate from a man aged 45 to 65 who received an inactivated influenza vaccine.

V gene TRBV6-2 or TRBV6-3 combines with J gene TRBJ1-1; the match to TRBD1 covers 10 bases. The junction had 8 bases not matched to a gene; V was cut back by 7 bases and J by 6 bases. In germline, CDR1 is MNHEY, CDR2 SVGEGT. The CDR3 runs 14 residues. CDR3 in amino acids: CASTTDRGQSEAFF. For the CDR3, the DNA is TGTGCCAGCACCACAGACAGGGGGCAATCTGAAGCTTTCTTT.

This clonotype was observed many times. V usage is TRBV20-1 and J usage is TRBJ1-4, with D tentatively TRBD1 (5 bases). Germline loops: CDR1 DFQATT, CDR2 SNEGSKA (reference sequence). The germline V and J ends were trimmed by 5 bases and 4 bases, with 17 bases remaining between them. This CDR3 is built from 15 residues. CDR3 in amino acids: CSARRGGVNNEKLFF. DNA for the CDR3: TGCAGTGCTCGCAGAGGAGGGGTAAATAATGAAAAACTGTTTTTT.

The rearrangement uses TRBV3-1 and TRBJ1-2; D unclear. The CDR3 totals 15 residues. Germline lookup yields CDR1 LGHDT and CDR2 YNNKEL (reference sequence). V gave up 0 bases and J gave up 4 bases, with 12 bases separating them. The DNA for the CDR3 is TGTGCCAGCAGCCAAGACGTCGGCAGAGCCTATGGCTACACCTTC. As protein: CASSQDVGRAYGYTF.

This clonotype has a handful of counts. The rearrangement links TRBV29-1 to TRBJ2-1; D uncertain. Trimming stripped 3 bases from V and 2 bases from J, with 5 bases between. This CDR3 region has 12 residues. The germline V gene has CDR1 SQVTM and CDR2 ANQGSEA. The CDR3 loop is CSVEKTYNEQFF. The DNA of the CDR3 is TGCAGCGTTGAGAAGACCTACAATGAGCAGTTCTTC.

This clonotype was counted a few times. This chain connects TRBV12-3 or TRBV12-4 to TRBJ2-1; 10 bases fit TRBD1. Trimming at V came to 5 bases and at J to 4 bases, leaving 5 bases not matched to a gene. The CDR3 spans 15 residues. CDR3 in amino acids: CASSTGTGEYNEQFF. Written as DNA, the CDR3 is TGTGCCAGCAGTACCGGGACAGGGGAGTACAATGAGCAGTTCTTC.

CDR3 DNA: TGCGCCAGCAGCTTGTACGCGTGGGGACTGGGCAATGAGCAGTTCTTC. As protein: CASSLYAWGLGNEQFF. The chain uses TRBV5-1 and TRBJ2-1; TRBD2 might be the D (6 bases). The germline V gene has CDR1 SGHRS and CDR2 YFSETQ. The CDR3 is made up of 16 amino acids. Deletions cut 1 base from V and 6 bases from J, with 17 bases between.

The chain has TRBV24-1 and TRBJ1-1; weak D call: TRBD1 (6 bases). The CDR3 length is 13 residues. V lost 4 bases and J 3 bases, leaving 8 bases between the germline ends. Germline lookup yields CDR1 KGHDR and CDR2 SFDVKD. CDR3 sequence (DNA): TGTGCCACCAGTGAGGGGGGGCACACTGAAGCTTTCTTT. This encodes CATSEGGHTEAFF.

The J gene is TRBJ2-7, the V gene TRBV4-3; no firm D call. The V and J ends lost 2 bases and 4 bases respectively, with 12 bases between them. Germline CDR1 LGHNA, CDR2 YSLEER. The CDR3 loop spans 14 amino acids. The CDR3 spells CASSQTTVGYEQYF. As DNA, the CDR3 is TGCGCCAGCAGCCAAACGACGGTAGGGTACGAGCAGTACTTC.

A few counts support this clonotype. The gene calls are TRBV24-1 and TRBJ2-2, with 10 bases identical to TRBD1. The J segment lost 6 bases and the V segment lost 4 bases, leaving 7 bases of the junction unmatched. The CDR3 contains 16 residues. Per germline, CDR1 KGHDR and CDR2 SFDVKD. The CDR3 reads CATSEMDRGRAGELFF. The CDR3 DNA follows: TGTGCCACCAGTGAGATGGACAGGGGGAGGGCCGGGGAGCTGTTTTTT.

This clonotype was seen ten or more times. The rearrangement links TRBV25-1 to TRBJ2-7; 9 bases agree with TRBD1. CDR3 size: 16 residues. Germline assignment: CDR1 MGHDK and CDR2 SYGVNS. The V and J ends lost 3 bases and 3 bases, in that order; junction bases with no gene match: 9. The CDR3 spells CASSETLRTGVYEQYF. The CDR3, as DNA: TGTGCCAGCAGTGAGACGTTGCGGACAGGGGTCTACGAGCAGTACTTC.

This clonotype was counted a few times. The chain couples TRBV29-1 to TRBJ2-7; 9 nucleotides line up with TRBD1. Trimming cost V 7 bases and J 7 bases; bases outside gene matches: 5. Looked up from germline, CDR1 is SQVTM and CDR2 is ANQGSEA. The CDR3 is 11 amino acids. This chain's CDR3 is CSAGTGFEQYF. CDR3 nucleotides: TGCAGCGCTGGGACAGGGTTTGAGCAGTACTTC.

This clonotype turned up a few times. The genes are TRBV20-1 and TRBJ2-7, with a possible D match to TRBD1 (5 bases). Germline CDR1 DFQATT, CDR2 SNEGSKA (reference sequence). The CDR3 has 14 amino acids. The V end lost 3 bases, the J end lost 2 bases, and 14 bases lay between the germline ends. In DNA, the CDR3 is TGCAGTGCTAGTATATTGGGGCTTGCCTACGAGCAGTACTTC. Residues: CSASILGLAYEQYF.

The V gene is TRBV5-5, the J gene TRBJ2-7, with 10 positions matching TRBD1. J gave up 6 bases and V 1 base, and 7 bases lay outside the gene matches. The length of the CDR3 is 15 residues. Germline lookup yields CDR1 SGHKS and CDR2 YYEKEE (reference sequence). The CDR3 DNA sequence: TGTGCCAGCAGCTTGCGCGGGACAGGGGTAGCCGAGCAGTACTTC. Its translation: CASSLRGTGVAEQYF. The full variable domain, its missing parts supplied by reference TRBV5-5 and TRBJ2-7, is DAGVTQSPTHLIKTRGQQVTLRCSPISGHKSVSWYQQVLGQGPQFIFQYYEKEERGRGNFPDRFSARQFPNYSSELNVNALLLGDSALYLCASSLRGTGVAEQYFGPGTRLTVT.

V usage is TRBV15 and J usage is TRBJ1-4; no clear D gene. The germline V and J ends were trimmed by 4 bases and 8 bases, with 14 bases remaining between them. The germline V gene encodes CDR1 LNHNV and CDR2 YYDKDF (reference sequence). The CDR3 loop spans 14 amino acids. The DNA for the CDR3 is TGTGCCACCAGCAAAATGGGGATGGGGGAAAAACTGTTTTTT. It translates to CATSKMGMGEKLFF.

This clonotype was detected only a few times. This rearrangement joins TRBV7-9 to TRBJ1-2; 9 positions agree with TRBD1. Germline CDR1 reads SEHNR; CDR2 reads FQNEAQ (reference sequence). CDR3 length: 13 residues. Losses at the gene ends were 7 bases for V and 6 bases for J; bases not matched to a gene: 6. CDR3 nucleotide sequence: TGTGCCAGCACCAAACAGGGGGCAAATGGCTACACCTTC. It translates to CASTKQGANGYTF.

This clonotype was seen ten or more times. The chain links TRBV5-1 to TRBJ1-1; no reliable D call. CDR1 and CDR2 from the germline V gene are SGHRS and YFSETQ. Trimming took off 0 bases at V and 0 bases at J, with 21 bases between the two ends. The CDR3 runs to 19 residues. CDR3 region: CASSLVGRVGSGMNTEAFF. The CDR3, as DNA: TGCGCCAGCAGCTTGGTAGGACGGGTGGGGAGCGGAATGAACACTGAAGCTTTCTTT.

The chain links TRBV7-2 to TRBJ1-1, with D perhaps TRBD1 (5 bases). This CDR3 contains 17 residues. Trimming removed 4 bases from V and 1 base from J, with 19 bases in between. Per the germline V gene, CDR1 is SGHTA and CDR2 is FQGNSA. CDR3 protein: CASSSIQRSRANTEAFF. DNA for the CDR3: TGTGCCAGCAGCTCAATCCAGAGGTCCAGGGCGAACACTGAAGCTTTCTTT.

In its sample, this clonotype was seen a few times. The rearrangement links TRBV5-1 to TRBJ2-7; D remains unclear. Germline-derived CDR1 and CDR2 are SGHRS and YFSETQ. The CDR3 covers 15 residues. V was clipped by 1 base and J by 3 bases, with 14 bases between them. In DNA, the CDR3 is TGCGCCAGCAGCTTGCGGGTCGGCGGTGACTACGAGCAGTACTTC. This translates into CASSLRVGGDYEQYF.

This clonotype was seen many times. This rearrangement joins TRBV12-3 or TRBV12-4 to TRBJ2-7; D uncertain. The CDR3 is 12 residues long. The V end was cut by 4 bases, the J end by 3 bases, with 7 bases between. The CDR3 protein is CASSYVFYEQYF. The CDR3 nucleotides are TGTGCCAGCAGTTATGTATTCTACGAGCAGTACTTC.

This sequence joins TRBV25-1 and TRBJ2-5; 12 bases fit TRBD2. This CDR3 spans 16 amino acids. Germline CDR1 is MGHDK and CDR2 is SYGVNS. Germline trimming cut 3 bases from V and 2 bases from J; bases unmatched to any gene: 4. The CDR3 spells CASSETGLAGQETQYF. Here the CDR3 DNA reads TGTGCCAGCAGTGAGACCGGACTAGCGGGGCAAGAGACCCAGTACTTC.

This chain connects TRBV6-2 or TRBV6-3 to TRBJ2-3; the match to TRBD2 covers 11 bases. The CDR3 has 17 amino acids. Trimming cost V 8 bases and J 0 bases; bases outside gene matches: 10. In germline, CDR1 is MNHEY, CDR2 SVGEGT. The CDR3 DNA follows: TGTGCCAGCCACGGACTAGCGGGCCTAACTAGCACAGATACGCAGTATTTT. The encoded protein is CASHGLAGLTSTDTQYF.